These 14 T cell receptor beta chains share one sample of origin, sequenced in a study of CD8+CD57+ T cells in acquired aplastic anemia. Researchers used genomic DNA as the template to profile TCR beta VDJ and CDR3. Each CDR3 protein is one row after TCRdb ran MiXCR on the reads. The sample consists of 75,000 to 80,000 distinct CDR3 sequences, under 80% of them appearing once. Selection for sequencing was limited to patients who had shown CD8+CD57+ cell expansion by flow cytometry. Source material: sorted CD4+, CD8+, or CD8+CD57+ T cells (not recorded which) from PBMCs. The receptors stem from a human donor with aplastic anemia.

This chain uses TRBV5-1 with TRBJ2-2, with a tentative D call TRBD2 (7 bases). V was clipped by 4 bases and J by 4 bases, with 26 bases between them. The CDR3 consists of 19 residues. The germline V gene encodes CDR1 SGHRS and CDR2 YFSETQ. The CDR3 protein is CASSRTEFSGGAGTGELFF. The CDR3 bases are TGCGCCAGCAGCCGCACCGAATTTTCTGGGGGGGCCGGCACCGGGGAGCTGTTTTTT.

This clonotype was counted only a few times. V gene TRBV20-1 combines with J gene TRBJ2-7; 9 nucleotides line up with TRBD2. The CDR3 contains 16 residues. V shed 0 bases and J 7 bases; nucleotides not matched to a gene: 13. Germline V gene sequence: CDR1 DFQATT, CDR2 SNEGSKA (reference sequence). The CDR3 DNA sequence: TGCAGTGCTAGAGATCCTGGGCTCCTAGCGGGGATTGAGCAGTACTTC. Residues: CSARDPGLLAGIEQYF.

The chain links TRBV19 to TRBJ1-6, with a tentative D call TRBD1 (5 bases). V lost 3 bases and J lost 9, with 15 bases in between. This CDR3 contains 15 residues. Germline CDR1 LNHDA, CDR2 SQIVND (reference sequence). The CDR3 is CASSITGGHSSPLHF. CDR3 in DNA: TGTGCCAGTAGTATTACAGGCGGCCATAGTTCACCCCTCCACTTT.

This clonotype appeared a single time. The chain carries TRBV11-1 and TRBJ1-6, with TRBD1 as a possible D gene (6 bases). The CDR3 runs 13 residues. Trimming removed 5 bases at V and 9 bases at J, with 11 bases between. Looked up from germline, CDR1 is SGHAT and CDR2 is FQDESV (reference sequence). The CDR3 DNA is TGTGCCAGCAGCCCCAGGGGAGGTTCACCCCTCCACTTT. Amino acids: CASSPRGGSPLHF.

The V call is TRBV10-3, the J call TRBJ1-5; D is unresolved. The CDR3 length is 14 residues. V lost 4 bases and J lost 5, with 12 bases in between. Germline assignment: CDR1 ENHRY and CDR2 SYGVKD. In nucleotides, the CDR3 is TGTGCCATCAGTGGGGAAGAAAAGCATCAGCCCCAGCATTTT. It codes for CAISGEEKHQPQHF.

The V and J genes are TRBV27 and TRBJ2-5; D perhaps matches TRBD1 (6 bases). Germline lookup yields CDR1 MNHEY and CDR2 SMNVEV (reference sequence). Trimming removed 4 bases at V and 4 bases at J, with 13 bases between. The CDR3 is 14 amino acids. CDR3 protein: CASSSYRDGETQYF. CDR3 coding DNA: TGTGCCAGCAGTTCCTACAGGGATGGAGAGACCCAGTACTTC.

The rearrangement uses TRBV2 and TRBJ1-5; D is unresolved. The V end lost 2 bases, the J end lost 2 bases, and 7 bases lay between the germline ends. The CDR3 has 14 residues. Germline-derived CDR1 and CDR2 are SNHLY and FYNNEI. CDR3 coding DNA: TGTGCCAGCAGTGAATCCCAGGGCAATCAGCCCCAGCATTTT. Translating gives CASSESQGNQPQHF.

The chain combines TRBV19 with TRBJ1-6; tentative D call: TRBD1 (5 bases). Germline loops: CDR1 LNHDA, CDR2 SQIVND (reference sequence). The CDR3 spans 14 residues. Trimming took off 4 bases at V and 8 bases at J, with 12 bases between the two ends. CDR3 amino acids: CASSNQGRDSPLHF. CDR3 nucleotides: TGTGCCAGTAGTAATCAGGGCCGGGATTCACCCCTCCACTTT. The whole variable domain, filled in from reference TRBV19 and TRBJ1-6, reads DGGITQSPKYLFRKEGQNVTLSCEQNLNHDAMYWYRQDPGQGLRLIYYSQIVNDFQKGDIAEGYSVSREKKESFPLTVTSAQKNPTAFYLCASSNQGRDSPLHFGNGTRLTVT.

The genes are TRBV29-1 and TRBJ1-2; 7 bases are shared with TRBD1. The CDR3 runs 14 residues. Germline CDR1 and CDR2: SQVTM and ANQGSEA. With 7 bases clipped from V and 3 bases from J, the junction kept 11 bases outside the gene matches. The CDR3 loop reads CSASTMDRYYGYTF. CDR3 coding DNA: TGCAGCGCCTCGACCATGGACAGGTACTATGGCTACACCTTC.

This chain joins TRBV29-1 and TRBJ2-5; unclear D gene. Germline loops: CDR1 SQVTM, CDR2 ANQGSEA. V lost 4 bases and J lost 0, with 6 bases in between. The CDR3 loop spans 12 amino acids. The CDR3 DNA reads as TGCAGCGTTGGTCAGAACCAAGAGACCCAGTACTTC. Amino acid sequence: CSVGQNQETQYF. The full variable domain, completed using reference TRBV29-1 and TRBJ2-5, is SAVISQKPSRDICQRGTSLTIQCQVDSQVTMMFWYRQQPGQSLTLIATANQGSEATYESGFVIDKFPISRPNLTFSTLTVSNMSPEDSSIYLCSVGQNQETQYFGPGTRLLVL.

The chain uses TRBV29-1 and TRBJ2-7; the match to TRBD2 covers 7 bases. With V trimmed by 6 bases and J by 7 bases, 6 bases remained unmatched. The CDR3 has 11 residues. CDR1 and CDR2 from the germline V gene are SQVTM and ANQGSEA. The CDR3 loop is CSVGTMGEQYF. CDR3 nucleotides: TGCAGCGTGGGGACTATGGGGGAGCAGTACTTC.

V and J are TRBV7-3 and TRBJ2-5; the match to TRBD2 covers 8 bases. This CDR3 has 14 residues. The ends lost 2 bases at V and 5 bases at J; junction bases unmatched: 4. Germline assignment: CDR1 SGHTA and CDR2 FQGTGA. CDR3 DNA: TGTGCCAGCAGCTTAGTAGTAGCGGGGGAGACCCAGTACTTC. It encodes CASSLVVAGETQYF.

V usage is TRBV25-1 and J usage is TRBJ1-4; D is perhaps TRBD1 (5 bases). V gave up 3 bases and J gave up 3 bases, with 14 bases separating them. The germline V gene has CDR1 MGHDK and CDR2 SYGVNS. There are 16 residues in the CDR3. CDR3: CASSESPGRANEKLFF. Written as DNA, the CDR3 is TGTGCCAGCAGTGAGTCCCCGGGACGCGCTAATGAAAAACTGTTTTTT.

The chain uses TRBV2 and TRBJ1-3; 8 nucleotides match TRBD1. Per the germline V gene, CDR1 is SNHLY and CDR2 is FYNNEI. This CDR3 is 15 amino acids long. After removal of 4 bases from V and 5 bases from J, the junction contained 7 bases not matched to a gene. The CDR3 reads CASSGQGIPRNTIYF. The CDR3 DNA reads TGTGCCAGCAGTGGACAGGGGATACCTAGAAACACCATATATTTT.